The 14 T cell receptor beta chains listed next were all sequenced from one sample in a study of blood T cell repertoires in COVID-19. Measured with immunoSEQ multiplex PCR; TCRdb has only the in-frame clones, and not every one. The table has about 260,000 clones, nearly 90% seen once. Sequencing was performed on peripheral blood. These receptors originate from a human donor in a cohort sampled during active COVID-19.

J is TRBJ1-1 and V is TRBV23-1; 9 bases match TRBD1. TRBV23-1 is an ORF; its function is uncertain. The CDR3 covers 15 residues. J was trimmed by 3 bases and V by 3 bases; bases with no gene match: 5. CDR3 amino acids: CASSHPGQGYTEAFF. The CDR3 bases are TGCGCCAGCAGTCACCCGGGACAGGGTTACACTGAAGCTTTCTTT.

This clone occurred once. The rearrangement joins TRBV30 to TRBJ1-2, with 7 bases that match TRBD1. Germline values: CDR1 GTSNPN, CDR2 SVGIG (reference sequence). The CDR3 contains 14 residues. Losses at the gene ends were 4 bases for V and 4 bases for J; bases not matched to a gene: 9. For the CDR3, the DNA is TGTGCCTGGACCCGAGACAGGGCGGTCTATGGCTACACCTTC. It encodes CAWTRDRAVYGYTF. Using reference TRBV30 and TRBJ1-2 for the parts outside the CDR3, the full variable domain is SQTIHQWPATLVQPVGSPLSLECTVEGTSNPNLYWYRQAAGRGLQLLFYSVGIGQISSEVPQNLSASRPQDRQFILSSKKLLLSDSGFYLCAWTRDRAVYGYTFGSGTRLTVV.

This chain joins TRBV6-2 or TRBV6-3 and TRBJ2-5; 8 positions agree with TRBD2. Trimming cost V 5 bases and J 2 bases; bases outside gene matches: 19. CDR1 MNHEY and CDR2 SVGEGT come from the germline V gene. CDR3 size: 19 residues. CDR3 region: CASSDTFGEERGPQETQYF. Written as DNA, the CDR3 is TGTGCCAGCAGTGACACTTTTGGGGAGGAGCGGGGGCCGCAAGAGACCCAGTACTTC.

V usage is TRBV5-1 and J usage is TRBJ1-4; maybe TRBD1 (6 bases). The CDR3 extends over 15 amino acids. V was trimmed by 5 bases and J by 5 bases, leaving 16 bases between them. Germline V gives CDR1 SGHRS, CDR2 YFSETQ. The DNA of the CDR3 is TGCGCCAGCAGTATGATGAGGGGGTTGAATGAAAAACTGTTTTTT. It specifies CASSMMRGLNEKLFF.

This chain connects TRBV7-6 to TRBJ1-1; D is ambiguous. Trimming cost V 4 bases and J 0 bases, with 6 bases left between them. The CDR3 length is 13 residues. Germline lookup yields CDR1 SGHVS and CDR2 FNYEAQ. The CDR3 DNA is TGTGCCAGCAGCTCGGTCATGAACACTGAAGCTTTCTTT. Translating gives CASSSVMNTEAFF. The full variable domain, rest sourced from reference TRBV7-6 and TRBJ1-1, is GAGVSQSPRYKVTKRGQDVALRCDPISGHVSLYWYRQALGQGPEFLTYFNYEAQQDKSGLPNDRFSAERPEGSISTLTIQRTEQRDSAMYRCASSSVMNTEAFFGQGTRLTVV.

The chain employs TRBV6-2 or TRBV6-3 and TRBJ2-3; no firm D call. Trimming pared 2 bases from V and 1 base from J, leaving 19 bases between. The CDR3 extends over 18 amino acids. CDR1 and CDR2 from the germline V gene are MNHEY and SVGEGT. The CDR3 bases are TGTGCCAGCAGTTACAGTACTACATATACGACCCGCACAGATACGCAGTATTTT. Residues: CASSYSTTYTTRTDTQYF.

The chain joins TRBV4-1 to TRBJ2-1; D might be TRBD1 (5 bases). Germline V gene data show CDR1 as MGHRA and CDR2 as YSYEKL. This CDR3 contains 12 residues. V lost 0 bases to trimming and J lost 11 bases, with 8 bases between them. CDR3 in DNA: TGCGCCAGCAGCCAAGAGGACACCCAGCAGTTCTTC. Protein product: CASSQEDTQQFF.

The genes are TRBV12-3 or TRBV12-4 and TRBJ1-1; D is unresolved. Trimming shortened V by 5 bases and J by 2 bases, and 9 bases separated the two germline ends. CDR3 length: 13 residues. The CDR3 region is CASSPQANTEAFF. The CDR3 nucleotides read TGTGCCAGCAGTCCCCAGGCTAACACTGAAGCTTTCTTT.

This chain connects TRBV7-9 to TRBJ1-3; the match to TRBD1 covers 7 bases. Germline trimming cut 6 bases from V and 4 bases from J; bases unmatched to any gene: 12. Germline V lookup: CDR1 SEHNR, CDR2 FQNEAQ (reference sequence). This CDR3 region has 16 residues. As DNA, the CDR3 is TGTGCCAGCAGTACGGACAGGCCCTTCAGGGGAAACACCATATATTTT. This encodes CASSTDRPFRGNTIYF.

This clone was detected once. In DNA, the CDR3 is TGCGCCAGCAGCTCAAATCAGGGTTCAACTAATGAAAAACTGTTTTTT. It translates to CASSSNQGSTNEKLFF. This chain joins TRBV4-3 and TRBJ1-4, with D possibly matching TRBD1 (5 bases). The CDR3 is 16 amino acids. Germline-derived CDR1 and CDR2 are LGHNA and YSLEER. The V end lost 5 bases, the J end lost 0 bases, and 13 bases lay between the germline ends.

The rearrangement joins TRBV7-3 to TRBJ1-2; TRBD1 might be the D (6 bases). CDR3 length: 15 residues. Germline loops: CDR1 SGHTA, CDR2 FQGTGA. Deletions cut 5 bases from V and 0 bases from J, with 13 bases between. In DNA, the CDR3 is TGTGCCAGCAGCCGGACAGCTACTTCTAACTATGGCTACACCTTC. Translation gives CASSRTATSNYGYTF.

The gene calls are TRBV19 and TRBJ2-7; D is possibly TRBD1 (5 bases). The CDR3 sequence is 13 residues long. V lost 4 bases to trimming and J lost 7 bases, with 14 bases between them. Germline V lookup: CDR1 LNHDA, CDR2 SQIVND (reference sequence). The CDR3 nucleotides are TGTGCCAGTAGTACCAGGGCCTTTTCGGAGCAGTACTTC. It yields the protein CASSTRAFSEQYF.

The genes are TRBV7-5 and TRBJ2-7; TRBD2, the table's D call, lacks a check against the DNA. TRBV7-5 is designated a pseudogene. The CDR3 spans 12 residues. The CDR3 loop is CVSVLAGYEQYF. CDR3 coding DNA: TGTGTCAGCGTTCTCGCGGGTTACGAGCAGTACTTC.

The chain links TRBV12-3 or TRBV12-4 to TRBJ1-5; weak D call: TRBD1 (6 bases). The CDR3 is 13 residues long. The V end was cut by 3 bases, the J end by 5 bases, with 8 bases between. Here the CDR3 reads CASSFNRDQPQHF. CDR3 DNA: TGTGCCAGCAGTTTTAACAGGGATCAGCCCCAGCATTTT.